This T cell receptor beta chain was identified during a study of cytomegalovirus exposure and HLA in healthy donors. Regarding this clone: Its antigen remains unknown.

Study-wide results and limits: A list of 164 TCR beta chains associated with cytomegalovirus was given.

The PCR employed 60 Vbeta primers together with 13 Jbeta primers. Produced via immunoSEQ multiplex PCR; TCRdb's table is partial and in-frame only. The table lists 150,000 to 200,000 clones, with under 2.5% in the top ten. Donors were ostensibly healthy at sampling, although undocumented immune exposures were probable. V trimming: 5 bases; J trimming: 1 base; junction bases outside the gene matches: 7. Germline CDR1 and CDR2: SGHNT and YENEEA. The CDR3 contains 18 residues. Sequenced: PBMCs. This sequence originates from a man aged 30 to 39 in good health and CMV-seronegative. The V call is TRBV11-3, the J call TRBJ2-1, with 14 nucleotides matching TRBD2. CDR3 sequence: CASSARTSGRRSYNEQFF. The DNA for the CDR3 is TGTGCCAGCAGCGCCAGGACTAGCGGGAGGCGGTCCTACAATGAGCAGTTCTTC.